This TCR beta chain was captured in a study of control samples from healthy donors and cancer patients. Per germline, CDR1 KGHSH and CDR2 LQKENI. V was trimmed by 4 bases and J by 0 bases, leaving 15 bases between them. The CDR3 has 16 amino acids. Profiled with immunoSEQ multiplex PCR; TCRdb holds only in-frame clones, not every one. The table records about 120,000 clones, about 87% of them present only once. Source material: blood. The clonotype comes from a man aged 40-49 years in good health. This chain uses TRBV18 with TRBJ1-1; no reliable D call. CDR3 residues: CASSQDLANMNTEAFF. DNA for the CDR3: TGTGCCAGCTCACAAGACCTGGCCAACATGAACACTGAAGCTTTCTTT.